The entry that follows covers one T cell receptor (beta chain) sequence. The data originate from a study of OX40 agonist ivuxolimab in advanced cancers. Using immunoSEQ multiplex PCR, the repertoire was profiled, and TCRdb retains in-frame clones only, with some absent. Here the sample spans 70,000 to 95,000 clones, about 92% being singletons. This CDR3 contains 15 residues. Germline V gene data show CDR1 as SGHDT and CDR2 as YYEEEE. V was pared by 2 bases and J by 8 bases, with 14 bases between. The specimen comprised CD4+ or CD8+ T cells sorted from blood, sampled in a trial of the OX40 agonist ivuxolimab. This receptor was obtained from an adult with an advanced solid tumor such as melanoma, head and neck, liver or kidney cancer. This sequence joins TRBV5-6 and TRBJ1-6, with D possibly matching TRBD1 (5 bases). The CDR3: CASSFEGHGDSPLHF. The CDR3 DNA reads TGTGCCAGCAGCTTCGAGGGGCATGGGGATTCACCCCTCCACTTT.